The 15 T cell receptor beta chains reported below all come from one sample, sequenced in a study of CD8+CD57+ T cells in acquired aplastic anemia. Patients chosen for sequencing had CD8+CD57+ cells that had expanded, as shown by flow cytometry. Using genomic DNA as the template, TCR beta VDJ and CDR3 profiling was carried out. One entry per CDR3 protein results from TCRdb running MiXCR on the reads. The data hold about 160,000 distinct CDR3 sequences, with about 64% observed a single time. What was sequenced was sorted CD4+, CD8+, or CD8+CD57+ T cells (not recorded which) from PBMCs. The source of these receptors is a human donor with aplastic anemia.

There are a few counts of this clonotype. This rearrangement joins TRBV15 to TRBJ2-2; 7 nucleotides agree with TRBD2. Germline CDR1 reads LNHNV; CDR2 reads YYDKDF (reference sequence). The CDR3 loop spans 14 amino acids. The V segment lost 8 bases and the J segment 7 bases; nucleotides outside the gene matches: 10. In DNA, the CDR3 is TGTGCCACCCGACTAGCCTATTCGAGCGGGGAGCTGTTTTTT. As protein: CATRLAYSSGELFF.

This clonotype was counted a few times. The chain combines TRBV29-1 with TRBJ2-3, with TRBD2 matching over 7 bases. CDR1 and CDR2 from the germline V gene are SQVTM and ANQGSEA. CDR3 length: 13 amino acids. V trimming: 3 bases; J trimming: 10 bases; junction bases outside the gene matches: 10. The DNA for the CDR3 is TGCAGCGTTGAGAAAGGGCCGGGGGGTGCGCAGTATTTT. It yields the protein CSVEKGPGGAQYF.

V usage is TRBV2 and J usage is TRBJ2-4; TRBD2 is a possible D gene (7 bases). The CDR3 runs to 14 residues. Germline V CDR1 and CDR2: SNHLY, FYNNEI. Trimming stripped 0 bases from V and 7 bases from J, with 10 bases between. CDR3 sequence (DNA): TGTGCCAGCAGTGAAGCCGGGGGGCGGAACATTCAGTACTTC. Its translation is CASSEAGGRNIQYF.

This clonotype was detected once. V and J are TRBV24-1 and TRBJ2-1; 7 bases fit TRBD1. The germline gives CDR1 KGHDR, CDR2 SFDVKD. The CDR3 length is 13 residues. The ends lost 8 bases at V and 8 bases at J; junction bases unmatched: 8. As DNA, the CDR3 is TGTGCCACCACCAGGGACAGTCTCGATGAGCAGTTCTTC. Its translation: CATTRDSLDEQFF.

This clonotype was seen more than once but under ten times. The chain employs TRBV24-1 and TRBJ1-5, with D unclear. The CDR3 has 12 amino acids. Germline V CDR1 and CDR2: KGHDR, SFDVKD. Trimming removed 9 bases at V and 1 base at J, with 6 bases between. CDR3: CATRRSNQPQHF. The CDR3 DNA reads TGTGCCACCCGCCGAAGCAATCAGCCCCAGCATTTT.

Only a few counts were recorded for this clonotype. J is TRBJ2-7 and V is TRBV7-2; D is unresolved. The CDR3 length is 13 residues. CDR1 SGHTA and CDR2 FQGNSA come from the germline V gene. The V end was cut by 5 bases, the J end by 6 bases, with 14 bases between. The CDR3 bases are TGTGCCAGCAGCCCATATACCCACAGCGAGCAGTACTTC. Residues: CASSPYTHSEQYF. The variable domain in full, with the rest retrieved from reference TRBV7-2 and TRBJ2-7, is GAGVSQSPSNKVTEKGKDVELRCDPISGHTALYWYRQSLGQGLEFLIYFQGNSAPDKSGLPSDRFSAERTGGSVSTLTIQRTQQEDSAVYLCASSPYTHSEQYFGPGTRLTVT.

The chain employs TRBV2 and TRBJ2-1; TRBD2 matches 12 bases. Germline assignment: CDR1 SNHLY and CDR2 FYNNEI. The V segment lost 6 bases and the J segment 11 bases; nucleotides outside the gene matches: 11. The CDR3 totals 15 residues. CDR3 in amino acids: CASSLTSGGRGKQFF. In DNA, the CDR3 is TGTGCCAGCAGCCTGACTAGCGGGGGTCGGGGAAAGCAGTTCTTC. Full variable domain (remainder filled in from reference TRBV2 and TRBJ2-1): EPEVTQTPSHQVTQMGQEVILRCVPISNHLYFYWYRQILGQKVEFLVSFYNNEISEKSEIFDDQFSVERPDGSNFTLKIRSTKLEDSAMYFCASSLTSGGRGKQFFGPGTRLTVL.

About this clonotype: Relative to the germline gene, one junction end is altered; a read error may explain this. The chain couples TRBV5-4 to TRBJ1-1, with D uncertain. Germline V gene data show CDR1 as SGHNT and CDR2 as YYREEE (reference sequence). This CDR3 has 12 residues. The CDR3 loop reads CVSSFINTEAFF. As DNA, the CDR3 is TGTGTCAGCAGCTTCATAAACACTGAAGCTTTCTTT.

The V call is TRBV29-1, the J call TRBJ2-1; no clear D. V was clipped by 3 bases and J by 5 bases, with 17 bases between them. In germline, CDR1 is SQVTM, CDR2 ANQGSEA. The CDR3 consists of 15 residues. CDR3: CSVDNVHVGNNEQFF. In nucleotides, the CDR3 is TGCAGCGTTGATAACGTTCACGTTGGGAACAATGAGCAGTTCTTC.

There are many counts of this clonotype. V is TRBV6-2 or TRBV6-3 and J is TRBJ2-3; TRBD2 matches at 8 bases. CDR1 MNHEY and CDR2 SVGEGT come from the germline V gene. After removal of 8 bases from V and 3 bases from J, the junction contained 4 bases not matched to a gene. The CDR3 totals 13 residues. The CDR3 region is CASGAGDTDTQYF. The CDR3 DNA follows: TGTGCCAGCGGAGCGGGAGATACAGATACGCAGTATTTT.

CDR3: CASSRDRGATNEKLFF. In DNA form, the CDR3 reads TGTGCCAGCAGTCGGGACAGGGGTGCAACTAATGAAAAACTGTTTTTT. This chain uses TRBV4-2 with TRBJ1-4; 10 bases match TRBD1. The length of the CDR3 is 16 residues. Germline V gene sequence: CDR1 LGHNA, CDR2 YNFKEQ. With V trimmed by 6 bases and J by 0 bases, 4 bases remained unmatched.

The CDR3 nucleotides are TGTGCCAGCGCGACTCGCTCGGGTGCGGGGTGGAATGGCTACACCTTC. As protein: CASATRSGAGWNGYTF. The J gene is TRBJ1-2, the V gene TRBV25-1; no clear D. The CDR3 covers 16 residues. Germline CDR1 is MGHDK and CDR2 is SYGVNS. V was trimmed by 8 bases and J by 6 bases, leaving 25 bases between them.

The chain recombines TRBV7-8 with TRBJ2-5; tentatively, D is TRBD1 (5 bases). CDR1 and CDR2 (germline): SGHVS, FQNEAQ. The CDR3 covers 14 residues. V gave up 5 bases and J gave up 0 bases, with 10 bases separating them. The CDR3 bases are TGTGCCAGCAGCGTGGTCAGGGACCAAGAGACCCAGTACTTC. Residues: CASSVVRDQETQYF.

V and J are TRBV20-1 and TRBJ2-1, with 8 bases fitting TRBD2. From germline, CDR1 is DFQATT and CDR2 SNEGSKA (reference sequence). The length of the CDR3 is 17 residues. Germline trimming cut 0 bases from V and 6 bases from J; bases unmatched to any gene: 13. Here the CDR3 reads CSARDRIAGPEGNEQFF. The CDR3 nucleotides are TGCAGTGCTAGAGATCGTATAGCGGGACCGGAAGGCAATGAGCAGTTCTTC.

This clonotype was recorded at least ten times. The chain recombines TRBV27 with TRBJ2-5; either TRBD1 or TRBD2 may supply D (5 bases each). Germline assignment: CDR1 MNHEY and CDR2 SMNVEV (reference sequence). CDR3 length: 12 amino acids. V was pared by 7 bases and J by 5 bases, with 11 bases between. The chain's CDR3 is CASTSWGETQYF. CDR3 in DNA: TGTGCCAGCACCTCATGGGGGGAGACCCAGTACTTC.